Each of the 27 T cell receptor beta chains below was sequenced from the same sample in a study of cytomegalovirus exposure and HLA in healthy donors. Only in-frame clones appear in the TCRdb table, and some are missing; sequencing was by immunoSEQ multiplex PCR. Of hundreds of thousands of clones listed, 86% are singletons. The specimen was PBMCs. The receptors stem from a woman younger than 35 in good health and CMV-seronegative.

Only a few counts were recorded for this clone. The chain joins TRBV9 to TRBJ1-6; the D is unclear. CDR1 and CDR2 from the germline V gene are SGDLS and YYNGEE. V lost 1 base and J lost 0, with 5 bases in between. The CDR3 extends over 15 amino acids. The CDR3 DNA reads as TGTGCCAGCAGCGTACGGAGCTCCTATAATTCACCCCTCCACTTT. Amino acid sequence: CASSVRSSYNSPLHF.

The chain links TRBV7-3 to TRBJ2-4; 7 bases map to TRBD1. CDR1 and CDR2 from the germline V gene are SGHTA and FQGTGA. This CDR3 is 13 amino acids long. V was pared by 5 bases and J by 10 bases, with 8 bases of the junction left unmatched. This CDR3 reads CASSPPGTAIQYF. In DNA form, the CDR3 reads TGTGCCAGCAGCCCCCCCGGGACAGCAATTCAGTACTTC.

The chain carries TRBV5-1 and TRBJ2-7; 9 nucleotides align to TRBD2. V shed 3 bases and J 2 bases; nucleotides not matched to a gene: 15. Germline V gene data show CDR1 as SGHRS and CDR2 as YFSETQ. The CDR3 totals 18 residues. CDR3 nucleotides: TGCGCCAGCAGCTCGGGGCTAGCGGGAACCTGGGCCCCCTACGAGCAGTACTTC. Encoded protein: CASSSGLAGTWAPYEQYF.

Worth noting for this clone: An end of the junction differs from the germline gene, which may be a read error. The chain combines TRBV7-8 with TRBJ1-3; D perhaps matches TRBD1 (5 bases). The CDR3 is 16 amino acids. Germline-derived CDR1 and CDR2 are SGHVS and FQNEAQ. This CDR3 reads CASGLADSDSGNTIYF. DNA of the CDR3: TGTGCCAGCGGCTTGGCCGACAGCGACTCTGGAAACACCATATATTTT.

This clone has a single count. The chain has TRBV15 and TRBJ2-3; no firm D call. V lost 5 bases and J 2 bases, leaving 14 bases between the germline ends. Germline CDR1 LNHNV, CDR2 YYDKDF (reference sequence). The CDR3 totals 15 residues. CDR3 DNA: TGTGCCACCAGCGAGGCTACACGACTCACAGATACGCAGTATTTT. It translates to CATSEATRLTDTQYF.

The J gene is TRBJ1-2, the V gene TRBV6-1; D is possibly TRBD1 (6 bases). Deletions cut 2 bases from V and 4 bases from J, with 8 bases between. The germline V gene encodes CDR1 MNHNS and CDR2 SASEGT. The CDR3 has 13 residues. For the CDR3, the DNA is TGTGCCAGCAGTGAAAGCAGGGGCTATGGCTACACCTTC. Translating it yields CASSESRGYGYTF.

The rearrangement joins TRBV19 to TRBJ2-7; tentatively, D is TRBD2 (5 bases). This CDR3 has 14 amino acids. CDR1 and CDR2 (germline): LNHDA, SQIVND (reference sequence). V shed 4 bases and J shed 4 bases, with 14 bases lying between them. The CDR3 is CASSTGDHGYEQYF. The DNA of the CDR3 is TGTGCCAGTAGTACCGGGGATCACGGGTACGAGCAGTACTTC.

The rearrangement joins TRBV6-5 to TRBJ2-1; a weak D match, TRBD2 (5 bases). Per the germline V gene, CDR1 is MNHEY and CDR2 is SVGAGI. The ends were cut back, 2 bases at V and 3 bases at J, with 8 bases in the middle. CDR3 size: 14 residues. CDR3 residues: CASSYREFYNEQFF. The CDR3 nucleotides read TGTGCCAGCAGTTACAGGGAGTTCTACAATGAGCAGTTCTTC.

This chain uses TRBV7-7 with TRBJ2-7, with D perhaps matching TRBD1 (6 bases). The germline gives CDR1 SSHAT, CDR2 FNYEAQ (reference sequence). Trimming stripped 1 base from V and 3 bases from J, with 7 bases between. The CDR3 runs 13 residues. CDR3 nucleotide sequence: TGTGCCAGCAGCTTAGAAGGGGGCTACGAGCAGTACTTC. It encodes CASSLEGGYEQYF.

The CDR3 region has the DNA TGCGCCAGCAGCCAAGGGGAAGGGGCCTCTGGGGCCAACGTCCTGACTTTC. Translating it yields CASSQGEGASGANVLTF. The chain recombines TRBV4-1 with TRBJ2-6; D is possibly TRBD1 (5 bases). V lost 1 base and J lost 0, with 10 bases in between. In germline, CDR1 is MGHRA, CDR2 YSYEKL. This CDR3 region has 17 residues.

The rearrangement joins TRBV4-2 to TRBJ2-7; TRBD1 agrees at 7 bases. The V and J ends lost 0 bases and 5 bases, in that order; junction bases with no gene match: 4. This CDR3 contains 14 residues. CDR1 and CDR2 (germline): LGHNA, YNFKEQ. The DNA for the CDR3 is TGTGCCAGCAGCCAAGAGACAGGGTGGAACGAGCAGTACTTC. Protein sequence: CASSQETGWNEQYF.

The rearrangement joins TRBV10-1 to TRBJ2-5; D is possibly TRBD1 (7 bases). The V end was cut by 3 bases, the J end by 4 bases, with 12 bases between. Germline-derived CDR1 and CDR2 are WNHNN and SYGVQD (reference sequence). The CDR3 length is 14 residues. In DNA form, the CDR3 reads TGCGCCAGCAGTGACGACAGGGAGGTAGAGACCCAGTACTTC. It codes for CASSDDREVETQYF.

This chain links TRBV7-9 with TRBJ2-1; D unclear. Germline V gene sequence: CDR1 SEHNR, CDR2 FQNEAQ (reference sequence). Trimming removed 5 bases from V and 4 bases from J, with 9 bases in between. The CDR3 runs 13 residues. The CDR3 DNA reads as TGTGCCAGCAGCCCTACCCCTTACAATGAGCAGTTCTTC. It codes for CASSPTPYNEQFF.

CDR3 nucleotides: TGTGCCAGCAGTCCCCGGGGGGAGGGCGCAGATACGCAGTATTTT. Translated, it gives CASSPRGEGADTQYF. The chain couples TRBV28 to TRBJ2-3; TRBD2 agrees at 7 bases. Per germline, CDR1 MDHEN and CDR2 SYDVKM. V trimming: 5 bases; J trimming: 4 bases; junction bases outside the gene matches: 9. The CDR3 is 15 residues long.

The sample holds a few counts of this clone. The J gene is TRBJ2-2, the V gene TRBV6-5; the D gene is possibly TRBD1 (6 bases). Germline lookup yields CDR1 MNHEY and CDR2 SVGAGI. The CDR3 loop spans 14 amino acids. Between the trimmed V and J ends, which lost 10 bases and 0 bases, there was a span of 12 bases. The CDR3 is CATTDRPNTGELFF. CDR3 nucleotide sequence: TGTGCCACTACGGACAGACCGAACACCGGGGAGCTGTTTTTT.

The genes are TRBV7-9 and TRBJ2-2; TRBD2 matches 12 bases. Trimming cost V 8 bases and J 4 bases; bases outside gene matches: 8. This CDR3 is built from 16 residues. Germline V gene lookup returns CDR1 SEHNR and CDR2 FQNEAQ (reference sequence). The CDR3 sequence is CASCLAGGPGTGELFF. CDR3 bases: TGTGCCAGCTGTCTAGCGGGAGGGCCGGGCACCGGGGAGCTGTTTTTT.

The chain joins TRBV2 to TRBJ2-7; no reliable D call. Germline V gives CDR1 SNHLY, CDR2 FYNNEI. V gave up 3 bases and J gave up 1 base, with 16 bases separating them. The CDR3 length is 16 residues. The CDR3 nucleotides are TGTGCCAGCAGTGAGGGCGAAACACTCCAATCCTACGAGCAGTACTTC. Translating gives CASSEGETLQSYEQYF.

The V gene is TRBV6-1, the J gene TRBJ2-4; D is perhaps TRBD1 (6 bases). V dropped 6 bases and J dropped 5 bases, with 17 bases sitting between them. Germline V gene data show CDR1 as MNHNS and CDR2 as SASEGT. The CDR3 covers 15 residues. CDR3 sequence: CASSYREYGENIQYF. The CDR3 DNA follows: TGTGCCAGCAGCTACAGGGAGTATGGCGAAAACATTCAGTACTTC.

The V call is TRBV6-1, the J call TRBJ1-5; perhaps TRBD1 as D (6 bases). Trimming removed 2 bases at V and 7 bases at J, with 15 bases between. Germline values: CDR1 MNHNS, CDR2 SASEGT. The CDR3 has 15 residues. The CDR3 loop is CASSERGSRKQPQHF. The CDR3 coding sequence is TGTGCCAGCAGTGAAAGGGGGTCACGGAAACAGCCCCAGCATTTT.

The chain links TRBV5-8 to TRBJ1-3, with unresolved D. The CDR3 consists of 14 residues. V lost 2 bases to trimming and J lost 0 bases, with 6 bases between them. CDR1 SGHTS and CDR2 YDEGEE come from the germline V gene. CDR3 loop: CASSFQLSGNTIYF. The CDR3 DNA is TGTGCCAGCAGCTTCCAACTCTCTGGAAACACCATATATTTT.

Here the CDR3 DNA reads TGCGCCAGCAGCCAAGAAGGAGCGGGAGGACGAACAGTCTACGAGCAGTACTTC. This sequence encodes CASSQEGAGGRTVYEQYF. V usage is TRBV4-1 and J usage is TRBJ2-7; 9 bases match TRBD2. CDR3 length equals 18 residues. The germline V gene has CDR1 MGHRA and CDR2 YSYEKL. Germline trimming cut 0 bases from V and 3 bases from J; bases unmatched to any gene: 12.

Turning to this clone: One end of the junction does not line up with germline, which may come from a read error. This chain joins TRBV30 and TRBJ2-7, with 7 bases identical to TRBD1. CDR3 length: 12 residues. Germline values: CDR1 GTSNPN, CDR2 SVGIG (reference sequence). The CDR3 DNA follows: TGTGCCTGGAGTACCCAGGGGACAGAATTTCACTTC. Residues: CAWSTQGTEFHF.

The V gene is TRBV7-8, the J gene TRBJ2-1, with D perhaps TRBD2 (5 bases). The V and J ends lost 4 bases and 15 bases respectively, with 16 bases between them. The germline V gene encodes CDR1 SGHVS and CDR2 FQNEAQ. The CDR3 runs 12 residues. The DNA of the CDR3 is TGTGCCAGCAGCTCCGGCTCGGGGAAAGGGTTCTTC. It translates to CASSSGSGKGFF.

This rearrangement joins TRBV2 to TRBJ1-1, with D hard to call. The V and J ends lost 4 bases and 5 bases respectively, with 11 bases between them. Germline V gene lookup returns CDR1 SNHLY and CDR2 FYNNEI. This CDR3 comprises 13 residues. CDR3 sequence reads: CASSVGSWTEAFF. The CDR3 nucleotides read TGTGCCAGCAGTGTCGGGAGTTGGACTGAAGCTTTCTTT.

The sample holds one count of this clone. This chain joins TRBV5-1 and TRBJ2-6; D possibly corresponds to TRBD1 (6 bases). V gave up 4 bases and J gave up 0 bases, with 14 bases separating them. This CDR3 is built from 17 residues. Germline V gene lookup returns CDR1 SGHRS and CDR2 YFSETQ. The CDR3 loop is CASSLTGRLSGANVLTF. The CDR3, as DNA: TGCGCCAGCAGCCTGACAGGTCGCCTCTCTGGGGCCAACGTCCTGACTTTC. Together with reference TRBV5-1 and TRBJ2-6, the CDR3 gives the full variable domain: KAGVTQTPRYLIKTRGQQVTLSCSPISGHRSVSWYQQTPGQGLQFLFEYFSETQRNKGNFPGRFSGRQFSNSRSEMNVSTLELGDSALYLCASSLTGRLSGANVLTFGAGSRLTVL.

CDR3 amino acids: CASSLLGGGNYEQYF. DNA of the CDR3: TGTGCCAGCAGTTTATTGGGGGGAGGGAACTACGAGCAGTACTTC. The genes are TRBV27 and TRBJ2-7; 7 bases match TRBD2. The CDR3 contains 15 residues. J was trimmed by 3 bases and V by 1 base; bases with no gene match: 6. The germline V gene encodes CDR1 MNHEY and CDR2 SMNVEV (reference sequence).

With respect to this clone: The same CDR3 is also encoded by other DNA sequences in this sample. V usage is TRBV9 and J usage is TRBJ2-7; tentative D call: TRBD2 (6 bases). The germline CDR1 and CDR2 sequences are SGDLS and YYNGEE. With 5 bases removed from V and 0 bases from J, the gap between germline ends came to 12 bases. This CDR3 is built from 14 residues. The DNA for the CDR3 is TGTGCCAGCAGTGGTGGGGGGAGCTCCTACGAGCAGTACTTC. Translated: CASSGGGSSYEQYF.